This T cell receptor (beta chain) was sequenced for a study of glioma-infiltrating T cells after dendritic cell vaccination. Study context: Dendritic cells derived from monocytes and pulsed with autologous tumor lysate formed the vaccine.

Some clones are missing from TCRdb's copy, which holds only in-frame ones; the method was immunoSEQ multiplex PCR. Altogether over 55,000 clones are present, around 81% being singletons, with the ten largest covering 7.9%. Trimming removed 5 bases at V and 7 bases at J, with 12 bases between. CDR1 is SGHTA and CDR2 is FQGNSA in the germline V gene. The CDR3 covers 14 residues. V usage is TRBV7-2 and J usage is TRBJ1-6; no reliable D call. The sequencing used blood, collected before dendritic cell vaccination. The clonotype comes from a human donor with glioblastoma. The CDR3 loop is CASSNRVPNSPLHF. The CDR3 coding sequence is TGTGCCAGCAGCAACCGGGTCCCGAATTCACCCCTCCACTTT.